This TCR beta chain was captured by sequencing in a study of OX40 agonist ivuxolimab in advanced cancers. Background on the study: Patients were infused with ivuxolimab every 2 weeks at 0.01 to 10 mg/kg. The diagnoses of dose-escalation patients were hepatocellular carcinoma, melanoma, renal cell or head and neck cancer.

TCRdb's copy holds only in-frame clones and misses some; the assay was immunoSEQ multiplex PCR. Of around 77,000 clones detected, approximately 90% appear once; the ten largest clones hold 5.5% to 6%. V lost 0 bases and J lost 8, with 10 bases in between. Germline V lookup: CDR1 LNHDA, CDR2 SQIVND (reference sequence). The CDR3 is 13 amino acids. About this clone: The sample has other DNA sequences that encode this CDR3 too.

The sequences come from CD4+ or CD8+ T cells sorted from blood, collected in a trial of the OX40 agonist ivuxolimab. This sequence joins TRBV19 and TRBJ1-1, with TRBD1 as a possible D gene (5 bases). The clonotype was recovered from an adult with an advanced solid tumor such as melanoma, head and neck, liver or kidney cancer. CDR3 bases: TGTGCCAGTAGTATAGAGGGCAGGGCCGAAGCTTTCTTT. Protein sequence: CASSIEGRAEAFF.